This T cell receptor (beta chain) was sequenced during a study of blood T cell repertoires in COVID-19. The wider study: Acute and convalescent COVID-19 specimens originated in the United States, Italy and Spain.

The protocol was immunoSEQ multiplex PCR, while the TCRdb copy is restricted to in-frame clones and leaves out a portion. The sample comprises 140,000 or so clones, roughly 84% of which are singletons, and approximately 9% rests with the top ten. Trimming removed 2 bases from V and 5 bases from J, with 15 bases in between. Germline CDR1 and CDR2: ENHRY and SYGVKD. This CDR3 is built from 16 residues. The chain combines TRBV10-3 with TRBJ2-2, with D perhaps matching TRBD2 (5 bases). Sequencing was performed on peripheral blood. The clonotype originates from a man under 40 with COVID-19, enrolled during active disease. The CDR3: CAISEKRVATTGELFF. The CDR3, as DNA: TGTGCCATCAGTGAGAAGAGGGTAGCGACGACCGGGGAGCTGTTTTTT.